This TCR beta chain was identified during a study of shared clonotypes between healthy human individuals. Notes on the study in general: Rarefaction demonstrated incomplete sorted-subset sequencing despite large depth. Relative to memory subsets, naive subsets generally showed larger estimated richness.

About this clone itself: Its antigen remains unknown.

In replicate PCRs of sorted subsets, around 200 ng DNA, approximately 30,000 T cell genomes, was used. The method was immunoSEQ multiplex PCR; TCRdb's version includes in-frame clones alone and lacks a portion of them. This sample has about 2,500,000 clones, with around nine tenths found just once. V was trimmed by 4 bases and J by 6 bases, leaving 13 bases between them. Germline values: CDR1 SGHRS, CDR2 YFSETQ. This CDR3 has 13 amino acids. The chain has TRBV5-1 and TRBJ1-2, with a possible D match to TRBD1 (5 bases). The receptor's source is a man aged 18 to 29 in good health. Sequenced input: naive CD4+ T cells sorted from blood. Subset here: CD45RA+ positively selected. Here the CDR3 DNA reads TGCGCCAGCAGCGACTTCGGGACGGATGGCTACACCTTC. This sequence encodes CASSDFGTDGYTF.